Below, 30 T cell receptor beta chains from the same sample are listed, as sequenced in a study of response to subunit inactivated influenza vaccine. TCRdb re-analysed the RT-PCR reads in MiXCR, keeping a single row per CDR3 protein. Among approximately 680,000 distinct CDR3 sequences listed, 15% to 19% were seen once. Source: PBMCs from blood, taken 11 to 12 days after vaccination. These receptors all come from a man aged 50-60 years who received an inactivated influenza vaccine.

The V call is TRBV6-2 or TRBV6-3, the J call TRBJ2-3; TRBD1 agrees at 7 bases. The CDR3 spans 16 residues. Trimming removed 4 bases from V and 2 bases from J; junction bases left unmatched: 9. Germline CDR1 reads MNHEY; CDR2 reads SVGEGT. The CDR3 region is CASSSLTGKSTDTQYF. The CDR3 bases are TGTGCCAGCAGTTCCCTGACAGGGAAATCCACAGATACGCAGTATTTT.

The rearrangement joins TRBV5-1 to TRBJ1-1; D may be TRBD1 (5 bases). This CDR3 is 16 amino acids long. Germline V lookup: CDR1 SGHRS, CDR2 YFSETQ. V lost 0 bases to trimming and J lost 0 bases, with 12 bases between them. The CDR3 DNA reads TGCGCCAGCAGCTTGGGAGGGACGGATATGAACACTGAAGCTTTCTTT. Amino acids: CASSLGGTDMNTEAFF.

This chain uses TRBV7-9 with TRBJ2-3, with 8 bases matching TRBD2. The V segment lost 4 bases and the J segment 5 bases; nucleotides outside the gene matches: 5. The germline CDR1 and CDR2 sequences are SEHNR and FQNEAQ (reference sequence). This CDR3 is built from 14 residues. The CDR3 here is CASSYSGGLDTQYF. CDR3 DNA sequence: TGTGCCAGCAGCTACAGCGGGGGTCTAGATACGCAGTATTTT.

This chain links TRBV7-9 with TRBJ1-2, with D unresolved. The germline V gene has CDR1 SEHNR and CDR2 FQNEAQ (reference sequence). Trimming left V 1 base short and J 4 bases short, with 10 bases between. CDR3 length equals 14 residues. The chain's CDR3 is CASSLGHRAYGYTF. The CDR3 DNA sequence: TGTGCCAGCAGCTTAGGGCACAGAGCCTATGGCTACACCTTC.

This clonotype was counted a few times. J is TRBJ2-5 and V is TRBV28, with TRBD1 matching 8 bases. The V and J ends lost 6 bases and 1 base, in that order; junction bases with no gene match: 7. Germline lookup yields CDR1 MDHEN and CDR2 SYDVKM. The CDR3 has 15 amino acids. The CDR3 spells CASSSLTGGQETQYF. The CDR3 bases are TGTGCCAGCAGCTCCCTCACAGGGGGCCAAGAGACCCAGTACTTC.

This clonotype was counted only a few times. This sequence joins TRBV28 and TRBJ2-5; TRBD2 agrees at 10 bases. Germline trimming cut 5 bases from V and 3 bases from J; bases unmatched to any gene: 3. The CDR3 runs to 14 residues. Germline-derived CDR1 and CDR2 are MDHEN and SYDVKM. CDR3 amino acids: CASSILAGEETQYF. The DNA of the CDR3 is TGTGCCAGCAGTATTCTAGCGGGAGAAGAGACCCAGTACTTC.

CDR3 region: CASSSTGERRNTIYF. Here the CDR3 DNA reads TGTGCCAGCAGCTCAACAGGGGAGAGGAGAAACACCATATATTTT. The chain links TRBV7-2 to TRBJ1-3, with 7 positions matching TRBD1. Trimming at V came to 4 bases and at J to 5 bases, leaving 8 bases not matched to a gene. Germline CDR1 SGHTA, CDR2 FQGNSA. This CDR3 spans 15 amino acids.

This rearrangement joins TRBV7-2 to TRBJ2-3, with D unresolved. V shed 2 bases and J shed 1 base, with 7 bases lying between them. This CDR3 is 14 amino acids long. Germline CDR1 and CDR2: SGHTA and FQGNSA. In DNA, the CDR3 is TGTGCCAGCAGCTTATCGATCGGCACAGATACGCAGTATTTT. As protein: CASSLSIGTDTQYF.

This chain joins TRBV15 and TRBJ1-1; D is possibly TRBD1 (5 bases). CDR3 length: 14 amino acids. Trimming shortened V by 5 bases and J by 5 bases, and 15 bases separated the two germline ends. From germline, CDR1 is LNHNV and CDR2 YYDKDF (reference sequence). The CDR3 coding sequence is TGTGCCACCAGCCCTGGTGGACACGGGACTGAAGCTTTCTTT. Amino acids: CATSPGGHGTEAFF.

This clonotype was seen more than once but under ten times. The chain couples TRBV11-2 to TRBJ2-7; 7 bases are shared with TRBD1. The CDR3 is made up of 19 amino acids. CDR1 SGHAT and CDR2 FQNNGV come from the germline V gene. Unmatched junction bases numbered 20, after V lost 4 bases and J lost 2 bases. CDR3 region: CASSSLRDSAVRWPYEQYF. The CDR3 nucleotides are TGTGCCAGCAGCTCCCTCCGGGACAGCGCCGTCCGATGGCCCTACGAGCAGTACTTC.

The chain uses TRBV12-3 or TRBV12-4 and TRBJ2-5; 10 positions agree with TRBD2. The CDR3 has 15 amino acids. The V segment lost 6 bases and the J segment 5 bases; nucleotides outside the gene matches: 9. This chain's CDR3 is CASRESGGASETQYF. The CDR3 DNA reads as TGTGCCAGCAGAGAGAGCGGGGGGGCTTCCGAGACCCAGTACTTC.

The chain is built from TRBV7-8 and TRBJ1-4, with D tentatively TRBD1 (5 bases). The germline V and J ends were trimmed by 1 base and 3 bases, with 12 bases remaining between them. The CDR3 is 16 residues long. Germline V lookup: CDR1 SGHVS, CDR2 FQNEAQ. The CDR3 nucleotides are TGTGCCAGCAGCTTAGGGGGGGGTAGATCTAATGAAAAACTGTTTTTT. It specifies CASSLGGGRSNEKLFF.

This clonotype was observed at least ten times. This chain joins TRBV18 and TRBJ2-3, with D possibly matching TRBD2 (5 bases). V lost 8 bases and J lost 3, with 9 bases in between. In germline, CDR1 is KGHSH, CDR2 LQKENI. The CDR3 has 12 residues. The CDR3 sequence: CASSPGTDTQYF. DNA for the CDR3: TGTGCCAGCAGTCCGGGGACAGATACGCAGTATTTT.

The chain combines TRBV7-8 with TRBJ2-2, with TRBD2 as a possible D gene (7 bases). The germline CDR1 and CDR2 sequences are SGHVS and FQNEAQ. V was cut by 7 bases and J by 4 bases, with 16 bases left in between. The CDR3 totals 15 residues. The CDR3 DNA is TGTGCCAGCAACATGGGGGGGCCGGTCACCGGGGAGCTGTTTTTT. It translates to CASNMGGPVTGELFF.

This clonotype was seen more than once but under ten times. The rearrangement links TRBV4-1 to TRBJ2-7; TRBD2 might be the D (6 bases). Trimming cost V 2 bases and J 2 bases, with 22 bases left between them. There are 18 residues in the CDR3. Germline CDR1 MGHRA, CDR2 YSYEKL. As DNA, the CDR3 is TGCGCCAGCAGCCAATTTCCTCGGGGGAGGATCAGCACCTACGAGCAGTACTTC. Translated, it gives CASSQFPRGRISTYEQYF.

This clonotype showed up just a few times. The chain has TRBV6-5 and TRBJ2-3, with TRBD2 as a possible D gene (6 bases). CDR3 size: 16 residues. Germline CDR1 MNHEY, CDR2 SVGAGI. V lost 1 base, J lost 0 bases, and 11 bases lay in between. CDR3 sequence (DNA): TGTGCCAGCAGTTACTGGGGGGACTTAAGCACAGATACGCAGTATTTT. It codes for CASSYWGDLSTDTQYF.

This clonotype has a count of ten or more. The chain has TRBV27 and TRBJ2-7; unclear D gene. V lost 4 bases and J lost 3, with 10 bases in between. The CDR3 has 13 amino acids. Germline V gives CDR1 MNHEY, CDR2 SMNVEV (reference sequence). The chain's CDR3 is CASSYPGDYEQYF. The CDR3, as DNA: TGTGCCAGCAGTTATCCGGGCGACTACGAGCAGTACTTC.

This clonotype was observed at least ten times. The chain combines TRBV4-3 with TRBJ1-3, with D hard to call. CDR1 is LGHNA, CDR2 YSLEER, per germline. This CDR3 contains 15 residues. The germline V and J ends were trimmed by 0 bases and 2 bases, with 8 bases remaining between them. In nucleotides, the CDR3 is TGCGCCAGCAGCCAAGATGGCGGTACTGGAAACACCATATATTTT. It encodes CASSQDGGTGNTIYF.

This chain links TRBV7-2 with TRBJ2-6; 8 nucleotides line up with TRBD1. The CDR3 runs to 16 residues. CDR1 is SGHTA and CDR2 is FQGNSA in the germline V gene. The V segment lost 5 bases and the J segment 3 bases; nucleotides outside the gene matches: 6. The CDR3 sequence: CASSPQGADGANVLTF. As DNA, the CDR3 is TGTGCCAGCAGCCCCCAGGGGGCGGATGGGGCCAACGTCCTGACTTTC.

This clonotype was observed a few times. The gene calls are TRBV6-1 and TRBJ2-1, with D perhaps TRBD2 (6 bases). The germline V gene has CDR1 MNHNS and CDR2 SASEGT. The CDR3 spans 13 residues. Trimming pared 9 bases from V and 1 base from J, leaving 10 bases between. Here the CDR3 reads CASQAGSYNEQFF. Written as DNA, the CDR3 is TGTGCCAGTCAGGCGGGATCCTACAATGAGCAGTTCTTC.

The chain combines TRBV20-1 with TRBJ2-5; D possibly corresponds to TRBD2 (7 bases). V lost 6 bases and J 5 bases, leaving 13 bases between the germline ends. The V gene's germline CDR1 is DFQATT and CDR2 SNEGSKA (reference sequence). This CDR3 contains 12 residues. For the CDR3, the DNA is TGCAGTGCAGCCGGGGGGCGGGAGACCCAGTACTTC. Translation: CSAAGGRETQYF.

The chain recombines TRBV7-2 with TRBJ2-7; no definite D call. The length of the CDR3 is 14 residues. Trimming removed 0 bases at V and 0 bases at J, with 6 bases between. Germline V gene lookup returns CDR1 SGHTA and CDR2 FQGNSA. CDR3: CASSLARNSYEQYF. In DNA form, the CDR3 reads TGTGCCAGCAGCTTAGCAAGGAACTCCTACGAGCAGTACTTC.

This clonotype was found a few times. The CDR3 region has the DNA TGTGCCAGCCGACTGAACCAAGAGACCCAGTACTTC. Translation gives CASRLNQETQYF. J is TRBJ2-5 and V is TRBV7-9, with no clear D. Trimming shortened V by 8 bases and J by 0 bases, and 7 bases separated the two germline ends. The CDR3 sequence is 12 residues long. Germline V gives CDR1 SEHNR, CDR2 FQNEAQ (reference sequence). The full variable domain, rest sourced from reference TRBV7-9 and TRBJ2-5, is DTGVSQNPRHKITKRGQNVTFRCDPISEHNRLYWYRQTLGQGPEFLTYFQNEAQLEKSRLLSDRFSAERPKGSFSTLEIQRTEQGDSAMYLCASRLNQETQYFGPGTRLLVL.

CDR3 DNA: TGTGCCAGCAGCCCTCGGGCCCAAAGCTACGAGCAGTACTTC. Its protein product is CASSPRAQSYEQYF. The chain recombines TRBV9 with TRBJ2-7; no clear D gene. Deletions cut 4 bases from V and 3 bases from J, with 14 bases between. Germline V CDR1 and CDR2: SGDLS, YYNGEE. The CDR3 consists of 14 residues. Based on the CDR3 plus reference TRBV9 and TRBJ2-7, the full variable domain is DSGVTQTPKHLITATGQRVTLRCSPRSGDLSVYWYQQSLDQGLQFLIQYYNGEERAKGNILERFSAQQFPDLHSELNLSSLELGDSALYFCASSPRAQSYEQYFGPGTRLTVT.

This rearrangement joins TRBV27 to TRBJ2-5; D gene ambiguous. The CDR3 covers 13 residues. Trimming stripped 6 bases from V and 4 bases from J, with 12 bases between. CDR1 MNHEY and CDR2 SMNVEV come from the germline V gene (reference sequence). This CDR3 is CASSRDVTETQYF. DNA for the CDR3: TGTGCCAGCAGCCGAGACGTGACAGAGACCCAGTACTTC.

The J gene is TRBJ2-2, the V gene TRBV7-2; D might be TRBD1 (6 bases). This CDR3 region has 15 residues. Germline-derived CDR1 and CDR2 are SGHTA and FQGNSA. V dropped 4 bases and J dropped 5 bases, with 14 bases sitting between them. The CDR3 region has the DNA TGTGCCAGCAGCTCCGGTGGACAGATAACCGGGGAGCTGTTTTTT. Protein product: CASSSGGQITGELFF.

V is TRBV21-1 and J is TRBJ2-3; the listed D gene, TRBD2, was not tested against the DNA. TRBV21-1 is deemed a pseudogene. The CDR3 runs 18 residues. The CDR3 here is CASSKGILRTSVTDTQYF. CDR3 bases: TGTGCCAGCAGCAAAGGGATCCTCAGGACTAGCGTCACAGATACGCAGTATTTT.

This chain links TRBV6-5 with TRBJ2-3; 8 nucleotides line up with TRBD1. The V gene end was trimmed by 2 bases and the J gene end by 4 bases; junction bases not matched to a gene: 8. CDR3 length: 16 amino acids. Germline V gene lookup returns CDR1 MNHEY and CDR2 SVGAGI. The CDR3 bases are TGTGCCAGCAGTTACGGGACAGGAGGGTTTTCAGATACGCAGTATTTT. It yields the protein CASSYGTGGFSDTQYF.

V usage is TRBV7-2 and J usage is TRBJ2-3; no firm D call. CDR1 and CDR2 (germline): SGHTA, FQGNSA. The V end was cut by 7 bases, the J end by 6 bases, with 14 bases between. The CDR3 loop spans 13 amino acids. CDR3 nucleotide sequence: TGTGCCAGCACCCGAAATCCGCTGGATACGCAGTATTTT. Its protein is CASTRNPLDTQYF.

The chain has TRBV11-2 and TRBJ2-1; 10 bases fit TRBD2. V lost 5 bases to trimming and J lost 9 bases; unmatched junction nucleotides: 10. There are 15 residues in the CDR3. Germline assignment: CDR1 SGHAT and CDR2 FQNNGV. CDR3 region: CASSHLSGREREQFF. Here the CDR3 DNA reads TGTGCCAGCAGCCACCTCAGCGGGAGGGAACGTGAGCAGTTCTTC. The variable domain in full, completed from reference TRBV11-2 and TRBJ2-1, reads EAGVAQSPRYKIIEKRQSVAFWCNPISGHATLYWYQQILGQGPKLLIQFQNNGVVDDSQLPKDRFSAERLKGVDSTLKIQPAKLEDSAVYLCASSHLSGREREQFFGPGTRLTVL.